This T cell receptor (beta chain) was profiled in a study of T cell changes during pregnancy in multiple sclerosis. CDR1 is LNHDA, CDR2 SQIVND, per germline (reference sequence). V lost 4 bases and J lost 4, with 20 bases in between. The CDR3 contains 17 residues. Measured with immunoSEQ multiplex PCR; TCRdb has only the in-frame clones, and not every one. Of roughly 70,000 clones in the sample, around 90% are singletons; the top ten hold roughly 1.2%. This TCR was recovered from a female donor with multiple sclerosis, enrolled in a pregnancy study. The specimen was peripheral blood, collected in the third trimester of pregnancy. V and J are TRBV19 and TRBJ1-5; D not certain. The CDR3 is CASSTQTSGAMNQPQHF. The CDR3 nucleotides read TGTGCCAGTAGTACCCAAACTTCGGGAGCCATGAATCAGCCCCAGCATTTT.